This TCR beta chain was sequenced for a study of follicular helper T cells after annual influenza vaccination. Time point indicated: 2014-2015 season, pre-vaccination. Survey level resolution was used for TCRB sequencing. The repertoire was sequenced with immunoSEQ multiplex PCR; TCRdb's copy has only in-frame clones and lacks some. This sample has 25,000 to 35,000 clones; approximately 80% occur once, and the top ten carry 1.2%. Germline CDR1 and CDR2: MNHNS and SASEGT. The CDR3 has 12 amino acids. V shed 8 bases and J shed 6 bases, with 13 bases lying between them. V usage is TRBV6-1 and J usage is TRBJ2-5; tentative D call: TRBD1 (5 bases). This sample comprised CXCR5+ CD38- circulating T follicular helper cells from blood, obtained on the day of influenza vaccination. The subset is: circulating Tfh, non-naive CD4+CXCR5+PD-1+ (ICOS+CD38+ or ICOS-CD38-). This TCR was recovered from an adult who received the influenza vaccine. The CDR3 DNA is TGTGCCAGCGGGCTACCAGGGCAGACCCAGTACTTC. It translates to CASGLPGQTQYF.